One and the same sample provided the 29 T cell receptor beta chains below, sequenced in a study of untreated major depressive disorder. Profiling relied on immunoSEQ multiplex PCR, and the TCRdb table lists in-frame clones only, not all of them. The sample includes 15,000 to 20,000 clones, approximately 81% of them seen just once. The sequencing sample was made of CD4+ T cells from PBMCs. Receptor source: a woman in her twenties or thirties in good health.

The chain is built from TRBV5-1 and TRBJ2-3; 9 nucleotides line up with TRBD1. There are 17 residues in the CDR3. CDR1 is SGHRS and CDR2 is YFSETQ in the germline V gene. V shed 3 bases, J shed 4 bases, and the junction held 12 bases outside the gene matches. The CDR3 region has the DNA TGCGCCAGCAGCTCGGGACAGGGAGGGATTCAGGCAGATACGCAGTATTTT. It specifies CASSSGQGGIQADTQYF.

The gene calls are TRBV7-2 and TRBJ2-5, with D unclear. Trimming removed 6 bases at V and 6 bases at J, with 11 bases between. This CDR3 has 12 residues. CDR1 is SGHTA, CDR2 FQGNSA, per germline. The CDR3 region is CASSDFVQTQYF. CDR3 sequence (DNA): TGTGCCAGCAGTGACTTTGTACAGACCCAGTACTTC.

V is TRBV18 and J is TRBJ2-7, with TRBD2 matching over 7 bases. The CDR3 has 21 residues. CDR1 and CDR2 (germline): KGHSH, LQKENI. The V and J ends lost 0 bases and 4 bases, in that order; junction bases with no gene match: 24. CDR3 sequence reads: CASSPPLTSAISYQRIYEQYF. CDR3 nucleotides: TGTGCCAGCTCACCACCGCTTACTAGCGCGATTTCCTACCAGCGTATATACGAGCAGTACTTC.

The chain employs TRBV15 and TRBJ2-2, with 11 bases that match TRBD1. The length of the CDR3 is 16 residues. CDR1 and CDR2 (germline): LNHNV, YYDKDF (reference sequence). With 4 bases clipped from V and 4 bases from J, the junction kept 5 bases outside the gene matches. CDR3 coding DNA: TGTGCCACCAGCAAGGACAGGGGGCCGGGCACCGGGGAGCTGTTTTTT. Amino acids: CATSKDRGPGTGELFF.

This clone has just one count. The chain recombines TRBV9 with TRBJ2-3; TRBD2 matches 8 bases. With V trimmed by 0 bases and J by 4 bases, 4 bases remained unmatched. This CDR3 comprises 15 residues. CDR1 and CDR2 from the germline V gene are SGDLS and YYNGEE. DNA of the CDR3: TGTGCCAGCAGCGTAGCGGGAGCGGGGGCAGATACGCAGTATTTT. Protein product: CASSVAGAGADTQYF. Based on the CDR3 plus reference TRBV9 and TRBJ2-3, the full variable domain is DSGVTQTPKHLITATGQRVTLRCSPRSGDLSVYWYQQSLDQGLQFLIQYYNGEERAKGNILERFSAQQFPDLHSELNLSSLELGDSALYFCASSVAGAGADTQYFGPGTRLTVL.

V is TRBV9 and J is TRBJ1-5; TRBD1 aligns across 8 bases. Germline CDR1 reads SGDLS; CDR2 reads YYNGEE. Trimming removed 2 bases from V and 3 bases from J; junction bases left unmatched: 4. This CDR3 is built from 15 residues. The CDR3 loop reads CASSVGQGYNQPQHF. The CDR3 DNA sequence: TGTGCCAGCAGCGTCGGACAGGGCTACAATCAGCCCCAGCATTTT.

This sequence joins TRBV9 and TRBJ2-2; D is ambiguous. Trimming took 5 bases from V and 2 from J, leaving 1 base between them. The CDR3 spans 11 residues. Germline V gene sequence: CDR1 SGDLS, CDR2 YYNGEE. The CDR3 loop is CASSNTGELFF. The CDR3 coding sequence is TGTGCCAGCAGTAACACCGGGGAGCTGTTTTTT.

The V and J genes are TRBV7-9 and TRBJ2-3; no reliable D call. CDR3 length equals 14 residues. Germline CDR1 SEHNR, CDR2 FQNEAQ (reference sequence). V lost 5 bases to trimming and J lost 2 bases, with 11 bases between them. The CDR3 is CASSRRSYTDTQYF. DNA for the CDR3: TGTGCCAGCAGCCGCCGTTCCTACACAGATACGCAGTATTTT.

The V call is TRBV2, the J call TRBJ2-5, with 7 bases matching TRBD2. Germline lookup yields CDR1 SNHLY and CDR2 FYNNEI. V was pared by 4 bases and J by 1 base, with 3 bases of the junction left unmatched. This CDR3 contains 14 residues. CDR3 protein: CASSAGTTQETQYF. DNA for the CDR3: TGTGCCAGCAGTGCTGGGACTACCCAAGAGACCCAGTACTTC.

The chain couples TRBV11-2 to TRBJ1-2; D is unclear. The CDR3 covers 15 residues. CDR1 and CDR2 from the germline V gene are SGHAT and FQNNGV. Trimming cost V 0 bases and J 0 bases, with 8 bases left between them. The CDR3 DNA reads as TGTGCCAGCAGCTTAGAAGGGTCTACTAACTATGGCTACACCTTC. Amino acids: CASSLEGSTNYGYTF.

The chain joins TRBV7-9 to TRBJ1-5, with D perhaps TRBD1 (5 bases). CDR1 SEHNR and CDR2 FQNEAQ come from the germline V gene (reference sequence). The CDR3 is 14 residues long. Trimming left V 4 bases short and J 5 bases short, with 12 bases between. The CDR3 sequence is CASSSGWGYQPQHF. The CDR3 DNA is TGTGCCAGCAGCTCCGGTTGGGGGTATCAGCCCCAGCATTTT.

This rearrangement joins TRBV6-6 to TRBJ1-6; no definite D call. This CDR3 is 13 amino acids long. CDR1 is MNHNY, CDR2 SVGAGI, per germline (reference sequence). In DNA form, the CDR3 reads TGTGCTGCGGGCGGCTCCTATAATTCACCCCTCCACTTT. Translation gives CAAGGSYNSPLHF.

The chain recombines TRBV10-1 with TRBJ1-4, with 7 bases fitting TRBD1. V shed 9 bases, J shed 6 bases, and the junction held 10 bases outside the gene matches. Germline V CDR1 and CDR2: WNHNN, SYGVQD (reference sequence). The CDR3 extends over 14 amino acids. CDR3 sequence reads: CASSPGGRDEKLFF. Here the CDR3 DNA reads TGCGCCAGTAGCCCAGGGGGGAGGGATGAAAAACTGTTTTTT.

This chain uses TRBV5-1 with TRBJ1-2, with TRBD1 matching over 9 bases. The CDR3 is 14 residues long. The V segment lost 0 bases and the J segment 8 bases; nucleotides outside the gene matches: 5. Per the germline V gene, CDR1 is SGHRS and CDR2 is YFSETQ. The CDR3 loop is CASSLGDRVSGYTF. Written as DNA, the CDR3 is TGCGCCAGCAGCTTGGGGGACAGGGTGTCAGGCTACACCTTC.

This chain's CDR3 is CASIQGIQSEAFF. CDR3 DNA: TGTGCCAGTATACAGGGGATCCAGTCTGAAGCTTTCTTT. The chain employs TRBV19 and TRBJ1-1; 7 positions match TRBD1. Per germline, CDR1 LNHDA and CDR2 SQIVND (reference sequence). V lost 7 bases and J lost 6; bases outside the gene matches: 8. The CDR3 totals 13 residues. Looking up the rest from reference TRBV19 and TRBJ1-1 gives the full variable domain: DGGITQSPKYLFRKEGQNVTLSCEQNLNHDAMYWYRQDPGQGLRLIYYSQIVNDFQKGDIAEGYSVSREKKESFPLTVTSAQKNPTAFYLCASIQGIQSEAFFGQGTRLTVV.

This chain uses TRBV25-1 with TRBJ1-2; D unclear. Germline lookup yields CDR1 MGHDK and CDR2 SYGVNS. V shed 3 bases and J shed 6 bases, with 14 bases lying between them. The CDR3 runs 14 residues. The CDR3 sequence is CASSETSRNDGYTF. The CDR3 DNA sequence: TGTGCCAGCAGTGAGACCTCACGGAACGATGGCTACACCTTC.

The chain has TRBV6-5 and TRBJ2-7; weak D call: TRBD1 (5 bases). CDR1 and CDR2 from the germline V gene are MNHEY and SVGAGI. Deletions cut 10 bases from V and 7 bases from J, with 14 bases between. This CDR3 comprises 11 residues. The CDR3 coding sequence is TGTGCCAAAAACAGGTGGGGAGAGCAGTACTTC. It encodes CAKNRWGEQYF.

This sequence joins TRBV10-3 and TRBJ2-7, with D possibly matching TRBD2 (5 bases). There are 14 residues in the CDR3. Deletions cut 4 bases from V and 0 bases from J, with 10 bases between. Germline assignment: CDR1 ENHRY and CDR2 SYGVKD. CDR3 loop: CAISGTGSSYEQYF. The CDR3, as DNA: TGTGCCATCAGTGGGACGGGGAGCTCCTACGAGCAGTACTTC.

As DNA, the CDR3 is TGTGCCAGCAGCTTCGGAGAGACCCAGTACTTC. As protein: CASSFGETQYF. The V gene is TRBV5-4, the J gene TRBJ2-5; D uncertain. Trimming pared 2 bases from V and 4 bases from J, leaving 3 bases between. This CDR3 spans 11 amino acids. CDR1 is SGHNT, CDR2 YYREEE, per germline (reference sequence).

This chain uses TRBV6-6 with TRBJ1-3, with unresolved D. Germline values: CDR1 MNHNY, CDR2 SVGAGI (reference sequence). The V and J ends lost 3 bases and 2 bases respectively, with 11 bases between them. The CDR3 runs to 15 residues. The CDR3 DNA sequence: TGTGCCAGCAGTTATACCCCGGATACTGGAAACACCATATATTTT. Translating gives CASSYTPDTGNTIYF.

This clone was counted a few times. This rearrangement joins TRBV9 to TRBJ2-3; 7 positions match TRBD2. Germline values: CDR1 SGDLS, CDR2 YYNGEE. Germline trimming cut 3 bases from V and 4 bases from J; bases unmatched to any gene: 8. The CDR3 sequence is 15 residues long. The CDR3: CASSAGRVSPDTQYF. The CDR3 DNA is TGTGCCAGCAGCGCGGGGAGGGTATCACCAGATACGCAGTATTTT.

This clone was observed a few times. The chain recombines TRBV27 with TRBJ2-7; TRBD2 aligns across 7 bases. Losses at the gene ends were 5 bases for V and 1 base for J; bases not matched to a gene: 8. Germline V gene sequence: CDR1 MNHEY, CDR2 SMNVEV (reference sequence). The CDR3 has 15 amino acids. The CDR3 loop is CASSEVGGPSYEQYF. CDR3 DNA: TGTGCCAGCAGTGAAGTGGGAGGGCCTTCCTACGAGCAGTACTTC.

The chain combines TRBV11-3 with TRBJ2-5; D gene ambiguous. Germline values: CDR1 SGHNT, CDR2 YENEEA. V lost 5 bases, J lost 11 bases, and 12 bases lay in between. The CDR3 spans 11 residues. The CDR3 sequence: CASSLEVVQYF. CDR3 DNA: TGTGCCAGCAGCCTTGAAGTAGTGCAGTACTTC.

V and J are TRBV7-9 and TRBJ2-1, with D tentatively TRBD1 or TRBD2 (6 bases each). Germline V gene lookup returns CDR1 SEHNR and CDR2 FQNEAQ (reference sequence). Trimming removed 11 bases at V and 1 base at J, with 12 bases between. The CDR3 loop spans 13 amino acids. CDR3 coding DNA: TGTGCCGGTCAAGGGGGGTCCTACAATGAGCAGTTCTTC. Its protein is CAGQGGSYNEQFF.

This rearrangement joins TRBV7-9 to TRBJ2-7; D call uncertain. The CDR3 has 16 amino acids. V gave up 3 bases and J gave up 2 bases, with 17 bases separating them. Germline lookup yields CDR1 SEHNR and CDR2 FQNEAQ (reference sequence). The CDR3: CASSFLGPPKAYEQYF. The CDR3 DNA reads TGTGCCAGCAGCTTCCTAGGGCCTCCTAAGGCCTACGAGCAGTACTTC.

The chain carries TRBV9 and TRBJ2-5; the D gene is possibly TRBD2 (5 bases). Trimming took off 2 bases at V and 5 bases at J, with 16 bases between the two ends. CDR3 length equals 15 residues. Germline CDR1 reads SGDLS; CDR2 reads YYNGEE. In DNA, the CDR3 is TGTGCCAGCAGCGTTCGGCCCCAGAGGGAGGAGACCCAGTACTTC. Amino acids: CASSVRPQREETQYF.

This sequence joins TRBV5-1 and TRBJ2-3; the D is unclear. Germline assignment: CDR1 SGHRS and CDR2 YFSETQ. The CDR3 contains 14 residues. V gave up 4 bases and J gave up 0 bases, with 9 bases separating them. The CDR3 sequence is CASSTGSSTDTQYF. The CDR3 coding sequence is TGCGCCAGCAGCACGGGCTCAAGCACAGATACGCAGTATTTT.

The rearrangement uses TRBV9 and TRBJ2-1, with TRBD1 matching 8 bases. This CDR3 has 17 residues. The germline V gene has CDR1 SGDLS and CDR2 YYNGEE. The V and J ends lost 4 bases and 1 base, in that order; junction bases with no gene match: 10. DNA for the CDR3: TGTGCCAGCAGCCCCTTTATCGGGGACAGGTCCTACAATGAGCAGTTCTTC. Its protein is CASSPFIGDRSYNEQFF.

The rearrangement uses TRBV6-9 and TRBJ2-3; 7 nucleotides line up with TRBD2. This CDR3 contains 14 residues. The V segment lost 6 bases and the J segment 2 bases; nucleotides outside the gene matches: 5. CDR1 is MNHGY and CDR2 is SVAAGI in the germline V gene. CDR3: CASSPGDYTDTQYF. In DNA form, the CDR3 reads TGTGCCAGCAGCCCCGGGGACTACACAGATACGCAGTATTTT.